The 7 T cell receptor beta chains below all came from one sample that was sequenced in a study of control samples from healthy donors and cancer patients. Profiled with immunoSEQ multiplex PCR; TCRdb holds only in-frame clones, not every one. This table holds under 85,000 clones, about 80% found once. Sequenced: PBMCs. The receptors originated from a woman aged 50 to 60 with lung cancer.

The chain recombines TRBV12-3 or TRBV12-4 with TRBJ2-6; D gene uncertain. The CDR3 has 13 residues. Trimming pared 10 bases from V and 2 bases from J, leaving 9 bases between. CDR3 sequence (DNA): TGTGCCACCTTATCTACTGGGGCCAACGTCCTGACTTTC. Residues: CATLSTGANVLTF.

V usage is TRBV27 and J usage is TRBJ1-2; TRBD1 is a possible D gene (6 bases). CDR3 length: 15 amino acids. The ends were cut back, 4 bases at V and 0 bases at J, with 12 bases in the middle. Looked up from germline, CDR1 is MNHEY and CDR2 is SMNVEV (reference sequence). The CDR3 protein is CASSYRRGSNYGYTF. For the CDR3, the DNA is TGTGCCAGCAGTTACCGCAGGGGTTCTAACTATGGCTACACCTTC.

The J gene is TRBJ2-1, the V gene TRBV7-2; 8 bases agree with TRBD2. Germline assignment: CDR1 SGHTA and CDR2 FQGNSA. The CDR3 runs 15 residues. The V and J ends lost 4 bases and 9 bases, in that order; junction bases with no gene match: 11. CDR3: CASSSLAGGLPEQFF. CDR3 nucleotides: TGTGCCAGCAGCTCCCTTGCGGGGGGTTTACCTGAGCAGTTCTTC.

The chain recombines TRBV28 with TRBJ1-2; maybe TRBD1 (6 bases). CDR1 and CDR2 (germline): MDHEN, SYDVKM. This CDR3 has 19 residues. V lost 6 bases and J 3 bases, leaving 29 bases between the germline ends. CDR3 sequence reads: CASRHYRDGLRGGYYGYTF. CDR3 coding DNA: TGTGCCAGCAGGCATTACAGGGACGGACTGCGTGGTGGTTACTATGGCTACACCTTC.

The chain joins TRBV5-1 to TRBJ1-3; the D gene is possibly TRBD1 (5 bases). Germline lookup yields CDR1 SGHRS and CDR2 YFSETQ. The ends were cut back, 0 bases at V and 4 bases at J, with 8 bases in the middle. The CDR3 runs 14 residues. The CDR3, as DNA: TGCGCCAGCAGCTTGGGAGGGGACGGAAACACCATATATTTT. Its translation: CASSLGGDGNTIYF.

The chain recombines TRBV25-1 with TRBJ2-3; D remains ambiguous. The V gene's germline CDR1 is MGHDK and CDR2 SYGVNS. This CDR3 has 13 residues. Deletions cut 2 bases from V and 1 base from J, with 4 bases between. CDR3 sequence: CASSESGTDTQYF. CDR3 nucleotide sequence: TGTGCCAGCAGTGAAAGTGGCACAGATACGCAGTATTTT.

J is TRBJ1-1 and V is TRBV2; D might be TRBD1 (6 bases). V lost 9 bases to trimming and J lost 10 bases, with 21 bases between them. Germline V lookup: CDR1 SNHLY, CDR2 FYNNEI. There are 13 residues in the CDR3. The CDR3 nucleotides are TGTGCCAGTCGGGATTTGGGGGGGCGGACAGCTTTCTTT. This codes for CASRDLGGRTAFF.